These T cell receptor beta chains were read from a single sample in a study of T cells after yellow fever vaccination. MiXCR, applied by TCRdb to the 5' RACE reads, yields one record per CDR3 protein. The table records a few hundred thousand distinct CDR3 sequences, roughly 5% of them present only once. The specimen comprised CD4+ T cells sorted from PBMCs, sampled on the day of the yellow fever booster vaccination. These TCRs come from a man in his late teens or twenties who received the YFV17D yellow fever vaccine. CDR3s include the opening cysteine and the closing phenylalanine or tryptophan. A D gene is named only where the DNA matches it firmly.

CASSLRGGDQPQHF TRBV7-2 .
CSASSVRQVVGGYTF TRBV20-1 .
CAWGRQGNQPQHF TRBV30 TRBD1
CASSQVLSKDEQFF TRBV4-2 .
CASSRMKSEKLFF TRBV7-2 .
CASTSGTGPGYTF TRBV6-5 TRBD1
CASSPGPVNEKLFF TRBV18 .
CASSLEAAGQETQYF TRBV7-2 .
CASSSTPQYTEAFF TRBV7-2 .
CSASRGRNTEAFF TRBV20-1 .
CASSLERVLDEQFF TRBV7-9 .
CASSQDRGTAAFF TRBV4-1 .
CASSPTGTSTDTQYF TRBV7-7 .
CASSEPRAGPRTDTQYF TRBV5-1 TRBD2
CASSETVPQYF TRBV2 .
CASSPGLAGGLDGELFF TRBV7-9 TRBD2
CASRDPGGTEAFF TRBV5-1 .
CASIKTDTGELFF TRBV12-3/TRBV12-4 .
CASSSWGTGYSPLHF TRBV7-2 TRBD1
CASSFKGVKSTDTQYF TRBV11-2 .
CASSPPISRNTEAFF TRBV18 .
CASSTGLAGDTRGDTDTLYF TRBV5-1 TRBD2
CSARDPSGGLIQYF TRBV20-1 TRBD2
CASSVDPGQGGYGYTF TRBV9 TRBD1
CASSPTRAETQYF TRBV7-6 .
CASSFAQTQYF TRBV28 .
CSARDRQRGETQYF TRBV20-1 .
CSDAAGSGGYTF TRBV29-1 .
CASSLALQGGTELFF TRBV5-4 .
CASSLAGPYNEQFF TRBV7-3 TRBD2
CAIQGYTEAFF TRBV19 .
CSVKGGAGTEAFF TRBV29-1 TRBD1
CAISKMAGGLNEQFF TRBV10-3 TRBD2
CASSAWTSGWDTQYF TRBV6-1 TRBD2
CASSLVTGGDTQYF TRBV12-3/TRBV12-4 TRBD1
CASSESAVGFTPLHF TRBV25-1 .
CSAVPDPGAEAFF TRBV20-1 .
CASSPGTGYQPQHF TRBV27 TRBD1
CASSLISGGSDEQFF TRBV27 TRBD2
CSARTRGSGNTIYF TRBV20-1 .
CASSLRAGSSGETQYF TRBV7-2 .
CASSFIGTSGNTIYF TRBV7-2 .
CASSPTGHLETQYF TRBV3-1 .
CASSLLSPGLETQYF TRBV12-3/TRBV12-4 .
CSASGDRSLSGYTF TRBV20-1 .
CASSIGSSNQPQHF TRBV28 .
CSVEGQLNTGELFF TRBV29-1 .
CASSQTPAGENIQYF TRBV4-1 .
CASSLGQGLITGELFF TRBV7-2 TRBD1
CASSLSRDATYNEQFF TRBV7-2 .
CASSKLRGTGELFF TRBV7-3 .
CASSSGALDSPLHF TRBV7-2 .
CASSLTGETEAFF TRBV5-1 TRBD1
CSARDSRGGAYNEQFF TRBV20-1 .
CASSQERGGLYEQYF TRBV4-1 .
CASSIRGPYEQYF TRBV19 .
CASRARPGANNEQFF TRBV9 .